Shown below are 21 T cell receptor beta chains from a single sample sequenced in a study of a mutant IDH1 vaccine in newly diagnosed glioma (dated by TCRdb to 2020 to 2022). The protocol used for the library was the immunoSEQ multiplex PCR assay. The table was pulled from immuneACCESS by TCRdb, which kept in-frame rearrangements only. Such tables lose some clones; where checked, under half of the loss comes from unresolved V genes, and the rest has no known cause. The sample includes tens of thousands of clones, with about three quarters observed a single time. The top ten clones comprise 1.5% to 2% of the sample. Per the publication, the time point label means: baseline, week 1 (first vaccination visit). This sample's treatment or condition label indicates: pre-vaccination baseline after standard-of-care therapy. The sample was PBMCs, taken from a glioma patient treated with radiotherapy, temozolomide or both. The receptors originated from a woman in her 40s with glioma.

The chain's CDR3 is CASSPTGDPNTEAFF. As DNA, the CDR3 is TGTGCCAGCTCACCGACAGGGGACCCGAACACTGAAGCTTTCTTT. This chain uses TRBV18 with TRBJ1-1, with 8 bases matching TRBD1. The CDR3 spans 15 residues. CDR1 is KGHSH, CDR2 LQKENI, per germline. Germline trimming cut 3 bases from V and 1 base from J; bases unmatched to any gene: 4.

This chain links TRBV6-1 with TRBJ2-5; D possibly corresponds to TRBD1 (5 bases). Germline CDR1 and CDR2: MNHNS and SASEGT. CDR3 length: 15 amino acids. V lost 10 bases, J lost 0 bases, and 18 bases lay in between. The CDR3 DNA reads as TGTGCCACCAAACCCCGGACACAGTACCAAGAGACCCAGTACTTC. This encodes CATKPRTQYQETQYF.

The chain employs TRBV19 and TRBJ1-5; D is unresolved. Trimming cost V 2 bases and J 0 bases, with 5 bases left between them. CDR1 is LNHDA and CDR2 is SQIVND in the germline V gene (reference sequence). The CDR3 consists of 14 residues. Here the CDR3 DNA reads TGTGCCAGTAGTATAAGCCATAGCAATCAGCCCCAGCATTTT. Protein product: CASSISHSNQPQHF. Filled out from reference TRBV19 and TRBJ1-5, the complete variable domain reads DGGITQSPKYLFRKEGQNVTLSCEQNLNHDAMYWYRQDPGQGLRLIYYSQIVNDFQKGDIAEGYSVSREKKESFPLTVTSAQKNPTAFYLCASSISHSNQPQHFGDGTRLSIL.

This clone was observed a single time. The chain recombines TRBV27 with TRBJ1-1, with unresolved D. V was pared by 6 bases and J by 2 bases, with 16 bases between. The CDR3 consists of 15 residues. Per germline, CDR1 MNHEY and CDR2 SMNVEV (reference sequence). As DNA, the CDR3 is TGTGCCAGCAGCTTCACCTTCTCAGGAAACACTGAAGCTTTCTTT. Translated, it gives CASSFTFSGNTEAFF.

The chain employs TRBV30 and TRBJ2-5; D is ambiguous. The CDR3 has 14 residues. Trimming stripped 3 bases from V and 2 bases from J, with 13 bases between. The germline CDR1 and CDR2 sequences are GTSNPN and SVGIG (reference sequence). The CDR3 sequence: CAWSRVGIQETQYF. For the CDR3, the DNA is TGTGCCTGGAGCCGGGTGGGGATACAAGAGACCCAGTACTTC.

This rearrangement joins TRBV27 to TRBJ2-5; D may be TRBD1 or TRBD2 (5 bases each). The CDR3 spans 16 residues. Germline CDR1 MNHEY, CDR2 SMNVEV (reference sequence). The V and J ends lost 5 bases and 0 bases respectively, with 16 bases between them. Here the CDR3 reads CASSPSWGPHQETQYF. CDR3 bases: TGTGCCAGCAGTCCGAGCTGGGGACCCCACCAAGAGACCCAGTACTTC.

The chain employs TRBV10-1 and TRBJ1-1, with 8 nucleotides matching TRBD1. In germline, CDR1 is WNHNN, CDR2 SYGVQD (reference sequence). This CDR3 is built from 14 residues. Trimming cost V 3 bases and J 9 bases; bases outside gene matches: 9. In nucleotides, the CDR3 is TGCGCCAGCAGTGAAGCTAATAGCAGGGGGCAAGCTTTCTTT. Its translation is CASSEANSRGQAFF.

This CDR3 reads CASSRRNDEKLFF. CDR3 coding DNA: TGTGCCAGCAGCCGAAGAAACGATGAAAAACTGTTTTTT. The chain recombines TRBV7-2 with TRBJ1-4, with D uncertain. The CDR3 runs to 13 residues. V was pared by 5 bases and J by 6 bases, with 10 bases between. Germline values: CDR1 SGHTA, CDR2 FQGNSA.

This chain uses TRBV5-4 with TRBJ2-7; the D gene is possibly TRBD2 (6 bases). The germline V gene has CDR1 SGHNT and CDR2 YYREEE (reference sequence). V dropped 0 bases and J dropped 3 bases, with 7 bases sitting between them. CDR3 length: 13 residues. DNA for the CDR3: TGTGCCAGCAGCTTGGCCGGGAGCTACGAGCAGTACTTC. It translates to CASSLAGSYEQYF.

This clone was found a few times. The chain links TRBV18 to TRBJ1-5; the match to TRBD1 covers 10 bases. The trim removed 5 bases at V and 5 bases at J, leaving 6 bases unmatched. This CDR3 contains 15 residues. Germline V lookup: CDR1 KGHSH, CDR2 LQKENI. As DNA, the CDR3 is TGTGCCAGCTCAACCTTGGACAGGGGGGATCAGCCCCAGCATTTT. As protein: CASSTLDRGDQPQHF.

A few counts support this clone. The chain is built from TRBV29-1 and TRBJ1-1; D may be TRBD1 (6 bases). V lost 5 bases, J lost 5 bases, and 12 bases lay in between. Germline V gives CDR1 SQVTM, CDR2 ANQGSEA. The CDR3 contains 12 residues. The DNA of the CDR3 is TGCAGCGTTCTATATCAGGGGACTGAAGCTTTCTTT. This gives the protein CSVLYQGTEAFF.

This sequence joins TRBV9 and TRBJ2-3, with D possibly matching TRBD2 (5 bases). Trimming pared 2 bases from V and 3 bases from J, leaving 13 bases between. The CDR3 consists of 15 residues. Germline values: CDR1 SGDLS, CDR2 YYNGEE. The CDR3 protein is CASSVAGGATDTQYF. The CDR3 region has the DNA TGTGCCAGCAGCGTTGCCGGAGGAGCGACAGATACGCAGTATTTT. The variable domain in full, completed from reference TRBV9 and TRBJ2-3, reads DSGVTQTPKHLITATGQRVTLRCSPRSGDLSVYWYQQSLDQGLQFLIQYYNGEERAKGNILERFSAQQFPDLHSELNLSSLELGDSALYFCASSVAGGATDTQYFGPGTRLTVL.

As concerns this clone: The junction differs from germline at one of its ends, possibly a read error. The gene calls are TRBV7-7 and TRBJ2-7; possibly TRBD2 for D (8 bases). CDR1 is SSHAT, CDR2 FNYEAQ, per germline (reference sequence). The CDR3 totals 14 residues. In DNA, the CDR3 is TGTGCTAGCAGCTTAGCGGGACAGATCTACGAGCAGTACTTC. This encodes CASSLAGQIYEQYF.

This clone was detected only once. The chain is built from TRBV10-2 and TRBJ2-5, with 8 bases aligning to TRBD2. V shed 6 bases, J shed 5 bases, and the junction held 8 bases outside the gene matches. Germline CDR1 WSHSY, CDR2 SAAADI. The CDR3 consists of 14 residues. The CDR3 nucleotides are TGCGCCAGCAGGGGGGGCGGGGGGCTGGAGACCCAGTACTTC. This translates into CASRGGGGLETQYF.

The chain recombines TRBV5-1 with TRBJ1-4; D ambiguous. The CDR3 length is 14 residues. V dropped 4 bases and J dropped 3 bases, with 10 bases sitting between them. The germline V gene encodes CDR1 SGHRS and CDR2 YFSETQ. The CDR3 DNA follows: TGCGCCAGCAGCGCGCCCGGGGCTAATGAAAAACTGTTTTTT. This codes for CASSAPGANEKLFF.

This rearrangement joins TRBV5-1 to TRBJ1-1; D is ambiguous. CDR1 and CDR2 (germline): SGHRS, YFSETQ. The V end was cut by 1 base, the J end by 1 base, with 8 bases between. The CDR3 length is 14 residues. CDR3 nucleotide sequence: TGCGCCAGCAGCTTGAGGGCAGGGAACACTGAAGCTTTCTTT. It encodes CASSLRAGNTEAFF.

This chain uses TRBV5-1 with TRBJ1-1; maybe TRBD1 (5 bases). Trimming shortened V by 4 bases and J by 5 bases, and 21 bases separated the two germline ends. Germline V gene data show CDR1 as SGHRS and CDR2 as YFSETQ. The CDR3 runs to 16 residues. The CDR3 sequence: CASSQSGGALGTEAFF. In nucleotides, the CDR3 is TGCGCCAGCAGCCAGTCCGGGGGAGCCCTAGGAACTGAAGCTTTCTTT.

J is TRBJ1-1 and V is TRBV5-6; a weak D match, TRBD1 (5 bases). Trimming took off 5 bases at V and 5 bases at J, with 16 bases between the two ends. CDR3 length equals 14 residues. The germline CDR1 and CDR2 sequences are SGHDT and YYEEEE. CDR3: CASRESLGGTEAFF. Here the CDR3 DNA reads TGTGCCAGCAGGGAGAGCTTGGGGGGAACTGAAGCTTTCTTT.

This clone was found once. An end of the junction does not agree with germline; a read error may underlie this. The V call is TRBV18, the J call TRBJ2-7; 7 positions agree with TRBD2. Germline assignment: CDR1 KGHSH and CDR2 LQKENI. The CDR3 consists of 12 residues. CDR3 sequence reads: CASSPREGEGVF. DNA of the CDR3: TGTGCCAGCTCTCCGAGAGAAGGGGAGGGAGTCTTC.

This chain connects TRBV5-1 to TRBJ1-5; D gene uncertain. The V and J ends lost 7 bases and 3 bases respectively, with 14 bases between them. Germline assignment: CDR1 SGHRS and CDR2 YFSETQ. The CDR3 sequence is 14 residues long. The DNA of the CDR3 is TGCGCCAGCCGGCTGGGGATTAACAATCAGCCCCAGCATTTT. Protein: CASRLGINNQPQHF.

The chain joins TRBV5-6 to TRBJ2-1; 9 positions match TRBD2. The CDR3 covers 18 residues. Germline V lookup: CDR1 SGHDT, CDR2 YYEEEE. Germline trimming cut 2 bases from V and 0 bases from J; bases unmatched to any gene: 9. The CDR3 loop reads CASSFPASGTYSYNEQFF. The CDR3 region has the DNA TGTGCCAGCAGCTTTCCCGCTAGCGGGACTTACTCCTACAATGAGCAGTTCTTC. The entire variable domain, with the rest obtained from reference TRBV5-6 and TRBJ2-1, is as follows: DAGVTQSPTHLIKTRGQQVTLRCSPKSGHDTVSWYQQALGQGPQFIFQYYEEEERQRGNFPDRFSGHQFPNYSSELNVNALLLGDSALYLCASSFPASGTYSYNEQFFGPGTRLTVL.